This passage covers 5 T cell receptor beta chains from one sample sequenced in a study of T cells after yellow fever vaccination. Using its own MiXCR run on the 5' RACE reads, TCRdb lists one record per CDR3 protein. The sample carries about 320,000 distinct CDR3 sequences, about 10% recorded once. This sample comprised CD4+ T cells sorted from PBMCs, obtained 45 days after the yellow fever booster vaccination. The receptors stem from a man between 18 and 29 years old who received the YFV17D yellow fever vaccine.

The V and J genes are TRBV7-2 and TRBJ2-1, with D perhaps matching TRBD1 or TRBD2 (5 bases each). The CDR3 loop spans 17 amino acids. V lost 2 bases and J lost 5, with 19 bases in between. CDR1 and CDR2 from the germline V gene are SGHTA and FQGNSA. CDR3 in DNA: TGTGCCAGCAGCTTATTAAGGGGACGGAACACACACAATGAGCAGTTCTTC. This codes for CASSLLRGRNTHNEQFF.

There are many counts of this clonotype. The V gene is TRBV28, the J gene TRBJ2-7; the D call may be TRBD1 or TRBD2 (7 bases each). Germline V gives CDR1 MDHEN, CDR2 SYDVKM. The CDR3 sequence is 15 residues long. The ends were cut back, 8 bases at V and 3 bases at J, with 20 bases in the middle. The CDR3 spells CASAPGGADSYEQYV. The CDR3 region has the DNA TGTGCCAGCGCCCCAGGGGGGGCTGATAGCTACGAGCAGTACGTC.

This chain uses TRBV7-2 with TRBJ2-5; D is unresolved. CDR1 SGHTA and CDR2 FQGNSA come from the germline V gene. The CDR3 has 14 residues. The germline V and J ends were trimmed by 3 bases and 5 bases, with 13 bases remaining between them. The DNA of the CDR3 is TGTGCCAGCAGCTTGACGGCCCTTGAGGAGACCCAGTACTTC. Encoded protein: CASSLTALEETQYF.

The chain employs TRBV7-2 and TRBJ2-3; TRBD2 might be the D (6 bases). Germline loops: CDR1 SGHTA, CDR2 FQGNSA. V was shortened by 3 bases and J by 4 bases, with 8 bases between the two germline ends. This CDR3 has 13 amino acids. The CDR3 DNA follows: TGTGCCAGCAGCTTTTGGGGGGCAGATACGCAGTATTTT. Translation: CASSFWGADTQYF.

This clonotype was found many times. The J gene is TRBJ2-1, the V gene TRBV10-3, with D maybe TRBD2 (7 bases). Per germline, CDR1 ENHRY and CDR2 SYGVKD. V lost 8 bases to trimming and J lost 7 bases, with 15 bases between them. The CDR3 has 13 amino acids. CDR3 residues: CAIREGGENEQFF. CDR3 DNA sequence: TGTGCCATCCGAGAGGGGGGGGAGAATGAGCAGTTCTTC.